This TCR beta chain emerged from a study of blood T cell repertoires in COVID-19. Per the germline V gene, CDR1 is LNHDA and CDR2 is SQIVND (reference sequence). This CDR3 has 16 amino acids. Trimming shortened V by 1 base and J by 11 bases, and 21 bases separated the two germline ends. Generated by immunoSEQ multiplex PCR, the TCRdb table keeps only in-frame clones and is missing some. Here the sample spans more than 50,000 clones, roughly 80% being singletons. V usage is TRBV19 and J usage is TRBJ1-5, with D perhaps matching TRBD1 (6 bases). The sequence derives from a woman aged 60-70 years with acute or convalescent COVID-19. The sequenced material came from peripheral blood. The CDR3 loop is CASSIGARGLPGAQHF. CDR3 DNA: TGTGCCAGTAGTATAGGGGCCAGGGGTCTCCCAGGGGCCCAGCATTTT.